Many counts were recorded for the clone carrying this TCR beta chain. Its target is not known. This record comes from a study of cytomegalovirus exposure and HLA in healthy donors. Study-level points and caveats: Rare TCR sequences predominated, though certain public TCRs were found in many donors.

The PCR had 60 Vbeta and 13 Jbeta primers. Measured with immunoSEQ multiplex PCR; TCRdb has only the in-frame clones, and not every one. The data hold around 100,000 clones, with 70% to 80% observed a single time. This CDR3 comprises 15 residues. The germline V gene encodes CDR1 MNHEY and CDR2 SVGAGI. V shed 4 bases and J 1 base; nucleotides not matched to a gene: 3. The receptor was isolated from a woman aged 18 to 35 in good health and CMV-seropositive. Source material: PBMCs. The chain has TRBV6-5 and TRBJ2-7; TRBD2 agrees at 11 bases. CDR3 in amino acids: CASSSGLAGSYEQYF. The DNA of the CDR3 is TGTGCCAGCAGTTCCGGACTAGCGGGTTCCTACGAGCAGTACTTC.